The 16 T cell receptor beta chains below were found in one sample sequenced in a study of blood T cell repertoires in COVID-19. The data were produced by immunoSEQ multiplex PCR, yet TCRdb's version contains in-frame clones alone and is incomplete. The repertoire holds 250,000 to 300,000 clones, 80% to 90% seen once, with 8% to 10% in the top ten. Sequenced sample: PBMCs or T cells enriched from blood (not recorded which). The receptors shown here come from a man in his forties who had recovered from COVID-19.

In DNA form, the CDR3 reads TGCGCCAGCAGCCAAGATTATGAGGCTAGCGGGAGTGATACGCAGTATTTT. This encodes CASSQDYEASGSDTQYF. J is TRBJ2-3 and V is TRBV4-3; 10 bases align to TRBD2. The CDR3 has 17 residues. Unmatched junction bases numbered 9, after V lost 0 bases and J lost 6 bases. Germline V lookup: CDR1 LGHNA, CDR2 YSLEER.

This chain joins TRBV7-9 and TRBJ2-2; 11 nucleotides align to TRBD2. After removal of 5 bases from V and 3 bases from J, the junction contained 5 bases not matched to a gene. The CDR3 extends over 16 amino acids. Germline CDR1 SEHNR, CDR2 FQNEAQ (reference sequence). CDR3 in amino acids: CASSASGRSYTGELFF. The CDR3 DNA sequence: TGTGCCAGCAGCGCTAGCGGGAGGAGCTACACCGGGGAGCTGTTTTTT.

The chain has TRBV27 and TRBJ2-5; D possibly corresponds to TRBD1 (5 bases). In germline, CDR1 is MNHEY, CDR2 SMNVEV (reference sequence). V dropped 2 bases and J dropped 5 bases, with 12 bases sitting between them. The CDR3 runs to 14 residues. This chain's CDR3 is CASSLGTRVETQYF. Here the CDR3 DNA reads TGTGCCAGCAGTTTAGGCACCAGGGTGGAGACCCAGTACTTC.

V is TRBV7-8 and J is TRBJ1-4; the match to TRBD1 covers 9 bases. CDR3 length: 15 residues. J was trimmed by 7 bases and V by 5 bases; bases with no gene match: 8. The germline V gene encodes CDR1 SGHVS and CDR2 FQNEAQ. CDR3 loop: CASSKNRGRREKLFF. CDR3 nucleotide sequence: TGTGCCAGCAGCAAAAACAGGGGGCGTCGTGAAAAACTGTTTTTT.

The chain carries TRBV7-6 and TRBJ2-7; 8 nucleotides line up with TRBD1. The V gene end was trimmed by 0 bases and the J gene end by 7 bases; junction bases not matched to a gene: 17. This CDR3 spans 18 amino acids. Looked up from germline, CDR1 is SGHVS and CDR2 is FNYEAQ. The CDR3 bases are TGTGCCAGCAGCTTAGCCACCGGGACAGGCTTCACAGCGAGGGAGCAGTACTTC. Translating gives CASSLATGTGFTAREQYF.

The CDR3 loop reads CASSYGGGLQETQYF. CDR3 nucleotide sequence: TGTGCCAGCAGCTACGGAGGTGGGCTCCAAGAGACCCAGTACTTC. The J gene is TRBJ2-5, the V gene TRBV11-2, with TRBD2 as a possible D gene (5 bases). The CDR3 is 15 amino acids. V shed 4 bases and J shed 1 base, with 13 bases lying between them. Per germline, CDR1 SGHAT and CDR2 FQNNGV.

This clone was counted at least ten times. The chain recombines TRBV30 with TRBJ1-2; 7 bases line up with TRBD1. CDR1 is GTSNPN and CDR2 is SVGIG in the germline V gene (reference sequence). V shed 3 bases, J shed 0 bases, and the junction held 7 bases outside the gene matches. The CDR3 spans 15 residues. CDR3 in amino acids: CAWRRGQDSNYGYTF. Written as DNA, the CDR3 is TGTGCCTGGAGGAGAGGACAGGATTCTAACTATGGCTACACCTTC.

This clone was found once. The rearrangement joins TRBV10-3 to TRBJ1-4; D not certain. CDR3 length equals 13 residues. The V end lost 5 bases, the J end lost 8 bases, and 12 bases lay between the germline ends. The germline V gene has CDR1 ENHRY and CDR2 SYGVKD. This CDR3 is CAISRESMEKLFF. In nucleotides, the CDR3 is TGTGCCATCAGTAGGGAGTCTATGGAAAAACTGTTTTTT.

CDR3 in DNA: TGTGCCAGCAGGGAGGGACCGACGGTGCAGTTCTTC. It yields the protein CASREGPTVQFF. The chain couples TRBV2 to TRBJ2-1; possible D gene TRBD2, 6 bases. V was trimmed by 6 bases and J by 12 bases, leaving 15 bases between them. This CDR3 has 12 residues. Germline values: CDR1 SNHLY, CDR2 FYNNEI.

This clone was counted between two and nine times. The chain links TRBV19 to TRBJ1-1; D gene unclear. CDR3 size: 17 residues. The germline V gene has CDR1 LNHDA and CDR2 SQIVND (reference sequence). Deletions cut 3 bases from V and 4 bases from J, with 21 bases between. The CDR3 here is CASSMLWTPHRGTEAFF. The CDR3 DNA is TGTGCCAGTAGTATGCTGTGGACTCCCCATCGGGGCACTGAAGCTTTCTTT.

The J gene is TRBJ2-3, the V gene TRBV19; D not resolved. Germline V CDR1 and CDR2: LNHDA, SQIVND (reference sequence). The germline V and J ends were trimmed by 7 bases and 0 bases, with 8 bases remaining between them. The CDR3 is made up of 13 amino acids. CDR3 DNA: TGTGCCAGTACGATGAGTAGCACAGATACGCAGTATTTT. This gives the protein CASTMSSTDTQYF. Full variable domain (missing parts from reference TRBV19 and TRBJ2-3): DGGITQSPKYLFRKEGQNVTLSCEQNLNHDAMYWYRQDPGQGLRLIYYSQIVNDFQKGDIAEGYSVSREKKESFPLTVTSAQKNPTAFYLCASTMSSTDTQYFGPGTRLTVL.

This chain links TRBV5-1 with TRBJ2-7; a possible D gene is TRBD2 (5 bases). Germline CDR1 and CDR2: SGHRS and YFSETQ. The CDR3 totals 17 residues. V was cut by 0 bases and J by 3 bases, with 19 bases left in between. This chain's CDR3 is CASSLAFNSGNNYEQYF. The CDR3 coding sequence is TGCGCCAGCAGCTTGGCATTCAACAGCGGCAACAACTACGAGCAGTACTTC.

This clone was found a few times. The chain couples TRBV21-1 to TRBJ1-6; TRBD1 was called by the table and not checked on the DNA. TRBV21-1 is classified as a pseudogene. The CDR3 has 14 amino acids. This CDR3 is CASSQDSENSPLHF. CDR3 sequence (DNA): TGTGCCAGCAGCCAGGACAGCGAAAATTCACCCCTCCACTTT.

This chain connects TRBV6-6 to TRBJ2-1; maybe TRBD1 (5 bases). The V gene's germline CDR1 is MNHNY and CDR2 SVGAGI (reference sequence). V lost 5 bases and J 0 bases, leaving 17 bases between the germline ends. CDR3 length: 17 amino acids. In DNA form, the CDR3 reads TGTGCCAGCAGTCGTAGGACACTCCCTAGCTCCTACAATGAGCAGTTCTTC. Its protein product is CASSRRTLPSSYNEQFF.

This rearrangement joins TRBV6-5 to TRBJ1-2, with 7 bases matching TRBD1. V was pared by 6 bases and J by 2 bases, with 6 bases of the junction left unmatched. From germline, CDR1 is MNHEY and CDR2 SVGAGI. The CDR3 consists of 14 residues. Here the CDR3 DNA reads TGTGCCAGCAGAAAAACAGGGGCCAACTATGGCTACACCTTC. Protein: CASRKTGANYGYTF.

This clone was seen many times. V gene TRBV7-9 combines with J gene TRBJ1-2; D unresolved. Trimming pared 8 bases from V and 7 bases from J, leaving 26 bases between. Germline V CDR1 and CDR2: SEHNR, FQNEAQ (reference sequence). There are 16 residues in the CDR3. The CDR3 is CASSHSSGDSLGGYTF. The CDR3 DNA sequence: TGTGCCAGCTCCCATTCCTCCGGGGATTCATTGGGTGGCTACACCTTC. Drawing the rest from reference TRBV7-9 and TRBJ1-2, the complete variable domain is DTGVSQNPRHKITKRGQNVTFRCDPISEHNRLYWYRQTLGQGPEFLTYFQNEAQLEKSRLLSDRFSAERPKGSFSTLEIQRTEQGDSAMYLCASSHSSGDSLGGYTFGSGTRLTVV.